The clone carrying this T cell receptor (beta chain) occurred a few times. The antigen is not known. This specimen comes from a study of T cell responses to AZD1222 COVID-19 vaccine. This CDR3 is 12 amino acids long. In germline, CDR1 is SEHNR, CDR2 FQNEAQ (reference sequence). Trimming cost V 7 bases and J 5 bases, with 11 bases left between them. TCRdb's copy holds only in-frame clones and misses some; the assay was immunoSEQ multiplex PCR. The sample contains 130,000 or so clones, around nine tenths of which appear only once. Overall study results and limits: Spike-specific TCR breadth and depth were elevated following two AZD1222 doses.

The chain is built from TRBV7-9 and TRBJ1-2; D gene ambiguous. This TCR was recovered from an adult in good health. The sequenced sample was peripheral blood, obtained on day 0 of MenACWY control vaccination. CDR3 sequence reads: CASTQETYGYTF. CDR3 nucleotides: TGTGCCAGCACTCAAGAGACTTATGGCTACACCTTC.